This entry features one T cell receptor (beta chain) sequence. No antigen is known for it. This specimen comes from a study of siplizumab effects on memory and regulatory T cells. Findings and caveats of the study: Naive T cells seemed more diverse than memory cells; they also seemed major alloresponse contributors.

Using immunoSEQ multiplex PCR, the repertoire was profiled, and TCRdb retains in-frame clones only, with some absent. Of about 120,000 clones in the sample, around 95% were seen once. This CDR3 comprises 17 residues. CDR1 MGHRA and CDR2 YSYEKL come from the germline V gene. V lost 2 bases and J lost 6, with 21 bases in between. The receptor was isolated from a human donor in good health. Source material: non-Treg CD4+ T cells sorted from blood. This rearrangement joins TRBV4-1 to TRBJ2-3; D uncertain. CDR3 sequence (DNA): TGCGCCAGCAGCCAACAGCACCATGTGGGTATGTGGGATACGCAGTATTTT. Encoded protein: CASSQQHHVGMWDTQYF.